The next 16 T cell receptor beta chains were all read from a single sample in a study of shared T cell receptors in the human thymus. TCRdb keeps only in-frame clones here, not all; method: immunoSEQ multiplex PCR. The table lists under 700,000 clones, around 78% of them singletons. The sample was also linked to a second study, of human thymus T cells.

Sequenced material: thymocytes. Receptors were obtained from a boy under two years old with a congenital heart defect.

This clone was counted only a few times. J is TRBJ2-7 and V is TRBV19, with 10 bases aligning to TRBD1. V lost 9 bases to trimming and J lost 6 bases; unmatched junction nucleotides: 8. This CDR3 has 13 amino acids. Looked up from germline, CDR1 is LNHDA and CDR2 is SQIVND (reference sequence). The CDR3 nucleotides read TGTGCCAGCCAAGGACAGGGGGGTTGCGAGCAGTACTTC. It encodes CASQGQGGCEQYF.

This clone came up once. The genes are TRBV5-4 and TRBJ2-1; 9 positions agree with TRBD2. The CDR3 has 15 residues. CDR1 is SGHNT and CDR2 is YYREEE in the germline V gene (reference sequence). Trimming removed 0 bases from V and 6 bases from J; junction bases left unmatched: 4. The CDR3 is CASSLGGLAPNEQFF. The CDR3 DNA reads as TGTGCCAGCAGCTTGGGGGGACTAGCCCCCAATGAGCAGTTCTTC.

This clone was detected only a few times. The chain combines TRBV27 with TRBJ2-1, with TRBD1 matching 8 bases. CDR1 is MNHEY, CDR2 SMNVEV, per germline (reference sequence). V was clipped by 5 bases and J by 4 bases; unmatched bases: 19. CDR3 size: 19 residues. This CDR3 reads CASSRMSLQGVGHYNEQFF. In DNA form, the CDR3 reads TGTGCCAGCAGTCGGATGTCCTTACAGGGGGTTGGACATTACAATGAGCAGTTCTTC.

J is TRBJ1-5 and V is TRBV6-1; 9 bases agree with TRBD1. The germline V gene has CDR1 MNHNS and CDR2 SASEGT. The CDR3 is 19 residues long. V shed 1 base and J 1 base; nucleotides not matched to a gene: 11. The CDR3 sequence: CASSEVGGQGGRSNQPQHF. CDR3 in DNA: TGTGCCAGCAGTGAAGTGGGGGGACAGGGAGGAAGGAGCAATCAGCCCCAGCATTTT.

The chain employs TRBV15 and TRBJ2-1, with unresolved D. The CDR3 consists of 14 residues. CDR1 and CDR2 (germline): LNHNV, YYDKDF (reference sequence). V was trimmed by 7 bases and J by 7 bases, leaving 17 bases between them. The CDR3 nucleotides read TGTGCCACCACCTCTTCATACTCATGGAATGAGCAGTTCTTC. Its protein is CATTSSYSWNEQFF.

The chain has TRBV5-1 and TRBJ2-7, with D perhaps matching TRBD1 (5 bases). The V gene lost 4 bases and the J gene lost 3 bases, with 14 bases spanning the gap. Germline CDR1 and CDR2: SGHRS and YFSETQ. The CDR3 is 14 residues long. CDR3 nucleotides: TGCGCCAGCAGCACCTCGGACAAAATCTACGAGCAGTACTTC. Translating it yields CASSTSDKIYEQYF.

The gene calls are TRBV7-9 and TRBJ2-7, with 10 bases aligning to TRBD1. J was trimmed by 1 base and V by 3 bases; bases with no gene match: 15. The CDR3 runs to 19 residues. Germline CDR1 reads SEHNR; CDR2 reads FQNEAQ (reference sequence). Written as DNA, the CDR3 is TGTGCCAGCAGCTTTTTTGTGTCGATGGGACAGGGGCCTTCCTACGAGCAGTACTTC. Residues: CASSFFVSMGQGPSYEQYF.

The chain joins TRBV10-3 to TRBJ2-7; TRBD1 might be the D (6 bases). The CDR3 consists of 12 residues. The germline gives CDR1 ENHRY, CDR2 SYGVKD. Trimming left V 7 bases short and J 5 bases short, with 12 bases between. CDR3 loop: CAITSGDHEQYF. CDR3 nucleotide sequence: TGTGCCATCACATCAGGGGACCACGAGCAGTACTTC.

The V call is TRBV29-1, the J call TRBJ2-5; 7 nucleotides match TRBD2. Germline lookup yields CDR1 SQVTM and CDR2 ANQGSEA. The CDR3 runs 14 residues. With V trimmed by 6 bases and J by 2 bases, 9 bases remained unmatched. CDR3 nucleotides: TGCAGCGTAGAACTAGCGAGGGGACAAGAGACCCAGTACTTC. Translating it yields CSVELARGQETQYF.

This clone occurred once. The chain links TRBV4-3 to TRBJ2-7, with D possibly TRBD1 on 5 matching bases. V was cut by 6 bases and J by 2 bases, with 23 bases left in between. The CDR3 has 17 residues. Germline CDR1 and CDR2: LGHNA and YSLEER. DNA of the CDR3: TGCGCCAGCAGTCAGGGCAGGGTCTTTTATGGTCCCTACGAGCAGTACTTC. This gives the protein CASSQGRVFYGPYEQYF.

This clone was counted a few times. J is TRBJ1-1 and V is TRBV28; 7 bases are a match to TRBD1. Germline CDR1 reads MDHEN; CDR2 reads SYDVKM. The V segment lost 5 bases and the J segment 2 bases; nucleotides outside the gene matches: 17. The CDR3 sequence is 18 residues long. Written as DNA, the CDR3 is TGTGCCAGCAGTCCATCGACCCCGTGTTGGACAGGTAACACTGAAGCTTTCTTT. It is translated as CASSPSTPCWTGNTEAFF.

The sample holds one count of this clone. This sequence joins TRBV18 and TRBJ1-5; a possible D gene is TRBD1 (6 bases). V lost 0 bases, J lost 0 bases, and 18 bases lay in between. The CDR3 has 19 residues. Per germline, CDR1 KGHSH and CDR2 LQKENI. Written as DNA, the CDR3 is TGTGCCAGCTCACCACCGACCGACCGACAGGCCCATAGCAATCAGCCCCAGCATTTT. This gives the protein CASSPPTDRQAHSNQPQHF.

The genes are TRBV29-1 and TRBJ2-5; TRBD2 might be the D (6 bases). V shed 3 bases and J shed 5 bases, with 10 bases lying between them. Germline lookup yields CDR1 SQVTM and CDR2 ANQGSEA. This CDR3 comprises 12 residues. The CDR3 coding sequence is TGCAGCGTTGAGTCCCGGGGGGAGACCCAGTACTTC. Translation: CSVESRGETQYF.

V and J are TRBV5-1 and TRBJ2-3; the match to TRBD2 covers 7 bases. This CDR3 is 17 amino acids long. V was pared by 1 base and J by 4 bases, with 12 bases of the junction left unmatched. Germline assignment: CDR1 SGHRS and CDR2 YFSETQ. The CDR3 protein is CASSLCPREVGPDTQYF. The CDR3 DNA is TGCGCCAGCAGCTTGTGCCCTCGGGAGGTGGGACCAGATACGCAGTATTTT.

The V gene is TRBV4-1, the J gene TRBJ2-7, with TRBD2 identical over 8 bases. The CDR3 consists of 15 residues. The junction had 11 bases not matched to a gene; V was cut back by 5 bases and J by 5 bases. Per germline, CDR1 MGHRA and CDR2 YSYEKL. In DNA, the CDR3 is TGCGCCAGCAGCATAAAGCGGGAGACTCTCCACGAGCAGTACTTC. Translation: CASSIKRETLHEQYF.

In this sample, this clone turned up a few times. The rearrangement uses TRBV6-1 and TRBJ2-7; TRBD2 agrees at 7 bases. CDR3 size: 15 residues. The germline V gene encodes CDR1 MNHNS and CDR2 SASEGT. With 7 bases clipped from V and 8 bases from J, the junction kept 17 bases outside the gene matches. As DNA, the CDR3 is TGTGCCAGCAAGCGGGGCAGGGATGAACCTGTGAAGCAGTACTTC. It is translated as CASKRGRDEPVKQYF.